Here is one T cell receptor beta chain with its context. This entry is derived from a study of shared clonotypes between healthy human individuals. Those who donated were healthy HIV-negative adults, with no recent acute infections or vaccinations reported. Partitioning of CD4+ cells yielded a CD45RA+ naive subset and a CD45RA-negative memory subset. Data came from immunoSEQ multiplex PCR; TCRdb stores just in-frame clones and leaves some out. The table has about 2 million clones, 95% seen once; the top ten hold about 0.13%. The specimen was naive CD4+ T cells sorted from blood. Regarding subset: CD45RA+ positively selected. The origin of this receptor is a man between 18 and 35 years old in good health.

The CDR3 loop reads CAWSYRDRNTYEQYF. CDR3 sequence (DNA): TGTGCCTGGAGTTACCGGGACAGGAATACATACGAGCAGTACTTC. This sequence joins TRBV30 and TRBJ2-7; 8 nucleotides agree with TRBD1. Germline trimming cut 2 bases from V and 4 bases from J; bases unmatched to any gene: 10. Per germline, CDR1 GTSNPN and CDR2 SVGIG (reference sequence). CDR3 length equals 15 residues.